A selection of T cell receptor beta chains follows, all from one sample in a study of Graves' ophthalmopathy and Graves' hyperthyroidism. In TCRdb, the multiplex PCR reads were re-called with MiXCR into one record per CDR3 protein. Of some 370,000 distinct CDR3 sequences detected, about 18% appear once; the ten largest clones hold 2.4%. Sequencing input: peripheral blood. The receptor set was obtained from an adult woman with stable Graves' hyperthyroidism. Each CDR3 is given without its conserved first and last residue.

V gene,CDR3 protein
TRBV5-1,ASSLEQGDGYT
TRBV12-3/TRBV12-4,ASSLTTDRFRGYEQY
TRBV6-2/TRBV6-3,ASPPIGYEQY
TRBV11-1,ASSLQLPGQTYEQY
TRBV12-3/TRBV12-4,ASSWREGQPQH
TRBV19,ASSAGTNTYEQY
TRBV12-3/TRBV12-4,ASSLAPGSKNIQY
TRBV12-3/TRBV12-4,ASSPSTSSPLH
TRBV7-3,ASSLDRAGYGYT
TRBV10-2,ASSEGAFRKAEAF
TRBV30,AWSVRWGNSPLH
TRBV4-1,ASSQEGLSTDTQY
TRBV20-1,SARDLRGPSRAEAF
TRBV3-1,ASSQVLDSPLH
TRBV4-3,ASSQDARGRTYEQY
TRBV20-1,SAHPGYPRDEQY
TRBV2,ASRGSGGYTGELF
TRBV11-2,ASSLGSGQGSSYEQY
TRBV20-1,SARSRGRTAF
TRBV20-1,SVAQGLSYEQY
TRBV25-1,ASSVWTGSSGNTIY
TRBV6-1,ASRTGRDINQPQH
TRBV6-5,ASSYSLGQGAREQY
TRBV30,ANDMNTEAF
TRBV5-5,ASSLASGHNTGELF
TRBV29-1,SVESGSQETQY
TRBV10-3,AIRRPSGNTGELF
TRBV6-1,ASSEFEAYGYT
TRBV4-3,ASSHPQVCEQY
TRBV2,ASSDGRDQETQY
TRBV7-9,ASSFSGTHYEQY
TRBV6-2/TRBV6-3,ASSYGLGTEAF
TRBV10-3,AISGLAGGRETQY
TRBV7-2,ASSLASSGRSSCEQY
TRBV12-3/TRBV12-4,ASSLTRGTEAF
TRBV27,ASSRLAGGGGAKNIQY
TRBV7-8,ASSSPGQGAGQY
TRBV12-5,ASVTGAGGNQPQH
TRBV5-1,ASSLAGLAGGKETQY
TRBV12-3/TRBV12-4,ASRVNYGYT
TRBV6-5,ASSSGQGWEQY
TRBV5-1,ASSLLTDDEQY
TRBV20-1,SASYSGSDETQY
TRBV25-1,ASSDRVNYGYT
TRBV4-1,ASSPRQSNTEAF
TRBV7-9,ASSFGTDNQPQH
TRBV27,ASRGLAGAGELF
TRBV27,ASRSLTGRVRGYT
TRBV28,ASRGGGYGGLAQY
TRBV12-3/TRBV12-4,ASSTGTGRTEAF
TRBV6-2/TRBV6-3,ASSIRPSSGTVVF
TRBV5-1,ASSLGQGAVQETQY
TRBV18,ASSQTGSTGELF
TRBV28,ASRGWGTGGPYEQY
TRBV18,ASPTGEQY